In its sample, the clone carrying this T cell receptor beta chain was seen once. Its antigen remains unknown. CDR1 is SGHRS, CDR2 YFSETQ, per germline. This CDR3 is built from 15 residues. Trimming removed 0 bases at V and 6 bases at J, with 13 bases between. The sample is drawn from a study of cytomegalovirus exposure and HLA in healthy donors. Whole-study findings and limits: Cytomegalovirus-associated status was assigned to 164 TCR beta chains. In vitro experiments confirmed that a few CMV-associated chains were specific for CMV antigens.

It was with 60 Vbeta and 13 Jbeta primers that the PCR ran. Libraries were prepared by immunoSEQ multiplex PCR; TCRdb keeps only in-frame clonotypes and omits some of them. The sample has 150,000 to 200,000 clones; around four fifths are singletons. Every donor was a healthy person donating bone marrow. The source is a man between 18 and 35 years old in good health and CMV-seropositive. Sequencing was done on a sample of PBMCs. The chain has TRBV5-1 and TRBJ1-5; D may be TRBD1 (5 bases). The CDR3 DNA sequence: TGCGCCAGCAGCTTGGGGGGGGGAGCGGTTCAGCCCCAGCATTTT. This gives the protein CASSLGGGAVQPQHF.